This TCR beta chain was recovered during a study of T cells in Graves' hyperthyroidism and ophthalmopathy. About the study: At initial diagnosis, before any treatment had begun, peripheral blood was obtained.

The length of the CDR3 is 16 residues. In germline, CDR1 is MDHEN, CDR2 SYDVKM. V trimming: 5 bases; J trimming: 0 bases; junction bases outside the gene matches: 7. Ten or more counts support this clonotype. The antigen is undetermined. Template material for amplifying TCR beta CDR3 regions consisted of RNA transcripts. The primer set for the first-round RT-PCR of the TCR CDR3 was HTBI. TCRdb fed the multiplex PCR reads into MiXCR, producing one record per CDR3 protein. The sample yields around 600,000 distinct CDR3 sequences, 14% seen once. General study points: Ophthalmopathy onset followed model prediction by a median around 6.6 months.

The gene calls are TRBV28 and TRBJ2-1; TRBD1 matches 7 bases. The TCR was taken from a woman under 30 with Graves' ophthalmopathy. The sequenced sample was blood. CDR3 nucleotide sequence: TGTGCCAGCAGTCCGAACACAGGGGCCTCCTACAATGAGCAGTTCTTC. Its protein product is CASSPNTGASYNEQFF.